The clone carrying this TCR beta chain was seen only a few times. The ends were cut back, 6 bases at V and 4 bases at J, with 21 bases in the middle. There are 15 residues in the CDR3. The germline gives CDR1 DFQATT, CDR2 SNEGSKA (reference sequence). The data stem from a study of T cells of healthy individuals. TCRdb itself ran the 5' RACE reads through MiXCR, one entry per CDR3 protein. The sample shows 50,000 to 55,000 distinct CDR3 sequences, 14% to 15% of them seen only once. This chain joins TRBV20-1 and TRBJ2-5; perhaps D is TRBD1 or TRBD2 (5 bases each). The origin of this receptor is a human donor in good health. CDR3 residues: CSATGRGLGPETQYF. In DNA, the CDR3 is TGCAGTGCGACGGGCCGGGGCTTGGGGCCAGAGACCCAGTACTTC.